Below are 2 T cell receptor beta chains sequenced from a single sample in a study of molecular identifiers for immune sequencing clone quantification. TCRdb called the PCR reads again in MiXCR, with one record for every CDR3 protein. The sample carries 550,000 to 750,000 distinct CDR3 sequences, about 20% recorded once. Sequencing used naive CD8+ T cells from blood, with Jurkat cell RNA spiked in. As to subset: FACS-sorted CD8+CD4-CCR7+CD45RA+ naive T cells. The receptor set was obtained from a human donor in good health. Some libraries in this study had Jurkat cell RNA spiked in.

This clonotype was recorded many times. DNA for the CDR3: TGTGCCAGCAGCTTATTCGCGGGAGGGCCCCCAGATACGCAGTATTTT. Amino acid sequence: CASSLFAGGPPDTQYF. The chain is built from TRBV13 and TRBJ2-3, with 9 bases aligning to TRBD2. CDR1 is PRHDT and CDR2 is FYEKMQ in the germline V gene (reference sequence). The CDR3 contains 16 residues. Trimming at V came to 2 bases and at J to 4 bases, leaving 7 bases not matched to a gene. The full variable domain, its missing parts supplied by reference TRBV13 and TRBJ2-3, is AAGVIQSPRHLIKEKRETATLKCYPIPRHDTVYWYQQGPGQDPQFLISFYEKMQSDKGSIPDRFSAQQFSDYHSELNMSSLELGDSALYFCASSLFAGGPPDTQYFGPGTRLTVL.

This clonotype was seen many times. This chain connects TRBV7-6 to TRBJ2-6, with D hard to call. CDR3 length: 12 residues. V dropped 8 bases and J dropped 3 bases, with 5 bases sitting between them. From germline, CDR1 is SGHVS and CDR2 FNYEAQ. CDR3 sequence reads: CASADGANVLTF. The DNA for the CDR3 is TGTGCCAGCGCAGATGGGGCCAACGTCCTGACTTTC.